The 26 T cell receptor beta chains reported below all come from one sample, sequenced in a study of blood T cell repertoires in COVID-19. Produced via immunoSEQ multiplex PCR; TCRdb's table is partial and in-frame only. The sample consists of a few hundred thousand clones, 80% to 90% of them appearing once. Source material: peripheral blood. Source of these receptors: a woman in her fifties or sixties with acute or convalescent COVID-19.

The J gene is TRBJ1-2, the V gene TRBV6-5; D remains ambiguous. V dropped 8 bases and J dropped 5 bases, with 12 bases sitting between them. The CDR3 length is 12 residues. Germline CDR1 and CDR2: MNHEY and SVGAGI. CDR3 sequence (DNA): TGTGCCAGCGCCATGACCGGGTATGGCTACACCTTC. Protein product: CASAMTGYGYTF.

The V call is TRBV18, the J call TRBJ2-1; D gene unclear. Germline V gene sequence: CDR1 KGHSH, CDR2 LQKENI. This CDR3 has 14 residues. V was cut by 1 base and J by 0 bases, with 4 bases left in between. CDR3 sequence reads: CASSPQSSYNEQFF. CDR3 nucleotides: TGTGCCAGCTCACCACAGAGCTCCTACAATGAGCAGTTCTTC. The full variable domain, rest sourced from reference TRBV18 and TRBJ2-1, is NAGVMQNPRHLVRRRGQEARLRCSPMKGHSHVYWYRQLPEEGLKFMVYLQKENIIDESGMPKERFSAEFPKEGPSILRIQQVVRGDSAAYFCASSPQSSYNEQFFGPGTRLTVL.

This chain uses TRBV19 with TRBJ2-4; 9 bases are shared with TRBD1. The CDR3 is made up of 13 amino acids. Unmatched junction bases numbered 0, after V lost 3 bases and J lost 6 bases. The germline CDR1 and CDR2 sequences are LNHDA and SQIVND (reference sequence). CDR3 in DNA: TGTGCCAGTAGTATGACAGGGGGAAACATTCAGTACTTC. This translates into CASSMTGGNIQYF.

This sequence joins TRBV5-4 and TRBJ1-6; no reliable D call. The CDR3 spans 14 residues. Between the trimmed V and J ends, which lost 4 bases and 7 bases, there was a span of 12 bases. The germline V gene has CDR1 SGHNT and CDR2 YYREEE (reference sequence). The CDR3, as DNA: TGTGCCAGCAGCATGAGACAAGGAAATTCACCCCTCCACTTT. Encoded protein: CASSMRQGNSPLHF.

The chain joins TRBV30 to TRBJ2-7; TRBD1 matches 10 bases. Trimming took 3 bases from V and 3 from J; bases not matched to a gene: 5. CDR1 and CDR2 (germline): GTSNPN, SVGIG (reference sequence). CDR3 length equals 14 residues. The CDR3: CAWSVRDRGYEQYF. As DNA, the CDR3 is TGTGCCTGGAGCGTCCGGGACAGGGGCTACGAGCAGTACTTC.

The gene calls are TRBV9 and TRBJ1-2; possible D gene TRBD1, 5 bases. The germline gives CDR1 SGDLS, CDR2 YYNGEE. With 0 bases removed from V and 2 bases from J, the gap between germline ends came to 11 bases. The CDR3 length is 15 residues. CDR3 in amino acids: CASSVGQGKNYGYTF. Here the CDR3 DNA reads TGTGCCAGCAGCGTAGGGCAGGGTAAGAACTATGGCTACACCTTC. Supplemented by reference TRBV9 and TRBJ1-2, the full variable domain reads DSGVTQTPKHLITATGQRVTLRCSPRSGDLSVYWYQQSLDQGLQFLIQYYNGEERAKGNILERFSAQQFPDLHSELNLSSLELGDSALYFCASSVGQGKNYGYTFGSGTRLTVV.

This chain links TRBV28 with TRBJ2-7; tentative D call: TRBD1 (5 bases). V lost 6 bases and J 2 bases, leaving 14 bases between the germline ends. The V gene's germline CDR1 is MDHEN and CDR2 SYDVKM. The CDR3 runs to 14 residues. The CDR3 spells CASRTETATYEQYF. CDR3 bases: TGTGCCAGCAGGACCGAGACAGCCACCTACGAGCAGTACTTC.

This rearrangement joins TRBV7-3 to TRBJ2-1; 8 nucleotides match TRBD2. The CDR3 runs to 15 residues. From germline, CDR1 is SGHTA and CDR2 FQGTGA. J gave up 8 bases and V 2 bases, and 8 bases lay outside the gene matches. The CDR3 here is CASSLLSGSGYEQFF. Written as DNA, the CDR3 is TGTGCCAGCAGCTTACTAAGCGGGAGTGGCTATGAGCAGTTCTTC.

V gene TRBV18 combines with J gene TRBJ1-1, with 8 nucleotides matching TRBD1. CDR3 length: 16 residues. Germline loops: CDR1 KGHSH, CDR2 LQKENI. Unmatched junction bases numbered 9, after V lost 5 bases and J lost 1 base. Here the CDR3 reads CASSTMAGGQNTEAFF. Here the CDR3 DNA reads TGTGCCAGCTCAACAATGGCAGGGGGCCAGAACACTGAAGCTTTCTTT.

This chain links TRBV29-1 with TRBJ1-2; tentatively, D is TRBD1 (5 bases). The CDR3 is 13 amino acids. From germline, CDR1 is SQVTM and CDR2 ANQGSEA. Deletions cut 3 bases from V and 8 bases from J, with 16 bases between. In nucleotides, the CDR3 is TGCAGCGTTGAGATTAAGTCAGGGTCCGGCTACACCTTC. It codes for CSVEIKSGSGYTF.

The chain combines TRBV5-1 with TRBJ2-5, with 10 bases matching TRBD1. The V gene end was trimmed by 4 bases and the J gene end by 0 bases; junction bases not matched to a gene: 3. From germline, CDR1 is SGHRS and CDR2 YFSETQ. The CDR3 runs to 15 residues. Here the CDR3 reads CASSQTGGHQETQYF. Written as DNA, the CDR3 is TGCGCCAGCAGCCAGACAGGGGGCCACCAAGAGACCCAGTACTTC. Variable domain in full (rest from reference TRBV5-1 and TRBJ2-5): KAGVTQTPRYLIKTRGQQVTLSCSPISGHRSVSWYQQTPGQGLQFLFEYFSETQRNKGNFPGRFSGRQFSNSRSEMNVSTLELGDSALYLCASSQTGGHQETQYFGPGTRLLVL.

The chain has TRBV6-5 and TRBJ1-2; D call uncertain. Trimming cost V 6 bases and J 0 bases, with 11 bases left between them. The germline gives CDR1 MNHEY, CDR2 SVGAGI. CDR3 length: 14 amino acids. The CDR3 is CASSRPGANYGYTF. For the CDR3, the DNA is TGTGCCAGCAGCAGACCCGGGGCTAACTATGGCTACACCTTC.

The chain has TRBV4-2 and TRBJ2-2; 8 nucleotides agree with TRBD1. Germline trimming cut 2 bases from V and 8 bases from J; bases unmatched to any gene: 10. Looked up from germline, CDR1 is LGHNA and CDR2 is YNFKEQ. The CDR3 runs 16 residues. CDR3 loop: CASSQKAAGGAGELFF. The CDR3 DNA sequence: TGTGCCAGCAGCCAAAAGGCGGCAGGGGGCGCGGGGGAGCTGTTTTTT.

The chain joins TRBV11-3 to TRBJ1-6, with TRBD1 matching over 7 bases. J gave up 10 bases and V 5 bases, and 8 bases lay outside the gene matches. Looked up from germline, CDR1 is SGHNT and CDR2 is YENEEA. The CDR3 has 14 amino acids. The CDR3 DNA sequence: TGTGCCAGCAGCCTCAGGGGGATCGGGTCACCCCTCCACTTT. Translating gives CASSLRGIGSPLHF.

This clone has a single count. For the CDR3, the DNA is TGTGCCAGCAGAGGGACTAGCGGAGAAGAGACCCAGTACTTC. As protein: CASRGTSGEETQYF. The rearrangement uses TRBV3-1 (or the pseudogene TRBV3-2) and TRBJ2-5, with 11 bases that match TRBD2. Trimming removed 6 bases from V and 3 bases from J; junction bases left unmatched: 3. Per germline, CDR1 LGHDT and CDR2 YNNKEL (reference sequence). The CDR3 consists of 14 residues.

The chain recombines TRBV7-9 with TRBJ2-7, with TRBD1 matching 8 bases. The trim removed 5 bases at V and 2 bases at J, leaving 14 bases unmatched. Germline V gives CDR1 SEHNR, CDR2 FQNEAQ (reference sequence). This CDR3 has 17 residues. CDR3 sequence: CASSRSSRGRTAYEQYF. In nucleotides, the CDR3 is TGTGCCAGCAGCAGGAGTTCCAGGGGGCGCACCGCCTACGAGCAGTACTTC.

This chain joins TRBV12-3 or TRBV12-4 and TRBJ1-1; D unresolved. V shed 6 bases and J shed 4 bases, with 9 bases lying between them. This CDR3 region has 12 residues. Here the CDR3 reads CASRITVTEAFF. The CDR3 coding sequence is TGTGCCAGCAGGATTACAGTCACTGAAGCTTTCTTT.

V usage is TRBV5-1 and J usage is TRBJ1-2, with 8 bases that match TRBD1. The CDR3 covers 14 residues. J was trimmed by 4 bases and V by 3 bases; bases with no gene match: 5. Germline CDR1 SGHRS, CDR2 YFSETQ. CDR3 DNA: TGCGCCAGCAGCTCCGGACAGGGAAGCTATGGCTACACCTTC. It encodes CASSSGQGSYGYTF.

This rearrangement joins TRBV2 to TRBJ2-7, with D unresolved. Germline CDR1 is SNHLY and CDR2 is FYNNEI. Trimming pared 4 bases from V and 1 base from J, leaving 5 bases between. The CDR3 contains 12 residues. CDR3 amino acids: CASSVRSYEQYV. CDR3 sequence (DNA): TGTGCCAGCAGTGTCCGTTCCTACGAGCAGTACGTC.

The chain uses TRBV27 and TRBJ1-1; weak D call: TRBD1 (5 bases). The CDR3 sequence is 14 residues long. Germline CDR1 reads MNHEY; CDR2 reads SMNVEV (reference sequence). V dropped 6 bases and J dropped 0 bases, with 11 bases sitting between them. CDR3 sequence reads: CASSSQVLNTEAFF. CDR3 coding DNA: TGTGCCAGCAGCTCACAGGTGCTGAACACTGAAGCTTTCTTT.

Turning to this clone: The same CDR3 is also encoded by other DNA sequences in this sample. The CDR3, as DNA: TGTGCCAGCCGTCCAACAGTGAACACTGAAGCTTTCTTT. Encoded protein: CASRPTVNTEAFF. The chain carries TRBV7-9 and TRBJ1-1, with no clear D. CDR3 length equals 13 residues. The germline V gene encodes CDR1 SEHNR and CDR2 FQNEAQ (reference sequence). V was clipped by 8 bases and J by 0 bases, with 10 bases between them.

The chain carries TRBV27 and TRBJ2-2, with 9 bases identical to TRBD1. With V trimmed by 3 bases and J by 5 bases, 16 bases remained unmatched. The CDR3 has 19 residues. Germline lookup yields CDR1 MNHEY and CDR2 SMNVEV (reference sequence). CDR3 sequence: CASSFKIGQGILKTGELFF. Written as DNA, the CDR3 is TGTGCCAGCAGTTTCAAAATAGGACAGGGGATTCTCAAGACCGGGGAGCTGTTTTTT.

This clone has a single count. The gene calls are TRBV5-1 and TRBJ2-2, with 8 bases identical to TRBD1. Germline CDR1 and CDR2: SGHRS and YFSETQ. J was trimmed by 6 bases and V by 0 bases; bases with no gene match: 7. This CDR3 spans 16 amino acids. The CDR3 loop reads CASSLGTGLISGELFF. CDR3 in DNA: TGCGCCAGCAGCTTGGGGACAGGGTTGATATCCGGGGAGCTGTTTTTT.

CDR3 amino acids: CASSQQQGTSYGYTF. The CDR3 bases are TGCGCCAGCAGCCAGCAACAGGGAACCAGCTATGGCTACACCTTC. The chain joins TRBV4-3 to TRBJ1-2; D is possibly TRBD1 (6 bases). Germline loops: CDR1 LGHNA, CDR2 YSLEER. Between the trimmed V and J ends, which lost 3 bases and 4 bases, there was a span of 15 bases. The CDR3 is 15 residues long.

The gene calls are TRBV7-9 and TRBJ1-4, with D possibly matching TRBD1 (5 bases). The CDR3 totals 13 residues. Germline assignment: CDR1 SEHNR and CDR2 FQNEAQ (reference sequence). V was cut by 2 bases and J by 8 bases, with 9 bases left in between. In nucleotides, the CDR3 is TGTGCCAGCAGCTTATCAGGGTGGGAAAAACTGTTTTTT. Translating it yields CASSLSGWEKLFF.

The chain is built from TRBV4-1 and TRBJ2-3; 9 positions agree with TRBD2. The CDR3 is 18 amino acids. Per germline, CDR1 MGHRA and CDR2 YSYEKL. Trimming took 0 bases from V and 3 from J; bases not matched to a gene: 10. The CDR3 spells CASSQDPRLAGRTDTQYF. The CDR3 DNA reads TGCGCCAGCAGCCAAGATCCAAGGCTAGCGGGGAGAACAGATACGCAGTATTTT.